The rows below give T cell receptor beta chains drawn from one sample of a study of T cell responses to AZD1222 COVID-19 vaccine. TCRdb keeps only in-frame clones here, not all; method: immunoSEQ multiplex PCR. The sample yields approximately 100,000 clones, approximately 89% seen once. This material consisted of peripheral blood, taken on day 0 of MenACWY control vaccination. All receptors derive from an adult in good health. Each CDR3 is given with its conserved first and last residue. The D gene is left open where the match is weak. Clone size is not always given. Where it is, it says once, few, many or a class for expanded clones.

len: 14
j_gene: TRBJ2-3
v_gene: TRBV29-1
d_gene: TRBD1
abundance: NA
CDR3aa: CSASGTGSPDTQYF
CDR3nt: TGCAGCGCGTCCGGGACAGGATCACCAGATACGCAGTATTTT

len: 15
j_gene: TRBJ1-1
v_gene: TRBV30
d_gene: NA
abundance: NA
CDR3aa: CAWSVQSGGNTEAFF
CDR3nt: TGTGCCTGGAGTGTACAGTCCGGGGGGAACACTGAAGCTTTCTTT

len: 15
j_gene: TRBJ2-3
v_gene: TRBV7-2
d_gene: NA
abundance: NA
CDR3aa: CASSYQGTFTDTQYF
CDR3nt: TGTGCCAGCAGCTACCAAGGGACTTTCACAGATACGCAGTATTTT

len: 14
j_gene: TRBJ2-7
v_gene: TRBV27
d_gene: TRBD1
abundance: NA
CDR3aa: CASSLGTGPYEQYF
CDR3nt: TGTGCCAGCAGTTTGGGGACAGGGCCCTACGAGCAGTACTTC

len: 15
j_gene: TRBJ1-4
v_gene: TRBV14
d_gene: NA
abundance: NA
CDR3aa: CASSQVGGRNEKLFF
CDR3nt: TGTGCCAGCAGCCAAGTAGGGGGACGAAATGAAAAACTGTTTTTT

len: 13
j_gene: TRBJ1-1
v_gene: TRBV14
d_gene: TRBD1
abundance: few
CDR3aa: CASSQSPGGKAFF
CDR3nt: TGTGCCAGCAGCCAGAGTCCAGGGGGGAAAGCTTTCTTT

len: 12
j_gene: TRBJ2-3
v_gene: TRBV11-2
d_gene: TRBD2
abundance: NA
CDR3aa: CASAPDGGARYF
CDR3nt: TGTGCCAGCGCCCCTGACGGGGGGGCTCGGTATTTT

len: 9
j_gene: TRBJ1-2
v_gene: TRBV29-1
d_gene: NA
abundance: NA
CDR3aa: CSVDNGYTF
CDR3nt: TGCAGCGTTGACAATGGCTACACCTTC

len: 16
j_gene: TRBJ1-2
v_gene: TRBV28
d_gene: TRBD1
abundance: NA
CDR3aa: CASSLGQGARSYGYTF
CDR3nt: TGTGCCAGCAGTTTGGGACAGGGGGCACGATCCTATGGCTACACCTTC

len: 12
j_gene: TRBJ1-1
v_gene: TRBV29-1
d_gene: TRBD1
abundance: NA
CDR3aa: CSVQGADTEAFF
CDR3nt: TGCAGCGTTCAGGGGGCAGACACTGAAGCTTTCTTT

len: 17
j_gene: TRBJ2-5
v_gene: TRBV7-2
d_gene: TRBD2
abundance: NA
CDR3aa: CASRVNSGGASQETQYF
CDR3nt: TGTGCCAGCAGAGTAAATAGCGGGGGGGCCAGCCAAGAGACCCAGTACTTC

len: 15
j_gene: TRBJ1-5
v_gene: TRBV21-1
d_gene: NA
abundance: NA
CDR3aa: CASSKVCRPNQPQHF
CDR3nt: TGTGCCAGCAGCAAAGTTTGCAGGCCCAATCAGCCCCAGCATTTT

len: 15
j_gene: TRBJ1-3
v_gene: TRBV7-9
d_gene: NA
abundance: NA
CDR3aa: CASSAQGSSGNTIYF
CDR3nt: TGTGCCAGCAGCGCACAGGGCTCCTCTGGAAACACCATATATTTT

len: 13
j_gene: TRBJ1-1
v_gene: TRBV7-3
d_gene: NA
abundance: NA
CDR3aa: CASSFDGNTEAFF
CDR3nt: TGTGCCAGCAGCTTTGACGGGAACACTGAAGCTTTCTTT

len: 12
j_gene: TRBJ1-2
v_gene: TRBV3-1/TRBV3-2
d_gene: NA
abundance: NA
CDR3aa: CASSQDYYGYTF
CDR3nt: TGTGCCAGCAGCCAAGATTACTATGGCTACACCTTC

len: 15
j_gene: TRBJ2-5
v_gene: TRBV19
d_gene: NA
abundance: NA
CDR3aa: CASSPAGPPGETQYF
CDR3nt: TGTGCCAGTAGTCCAGCCGGGCCTCCCGGGGAGACCCAGTACTTC

len: 16
j_gene: TRBJ1-3
v_gene: TRBV4-1
d_gene: NA
abundance: NA
CDR3aa: CASSQVHGNSGNTIYF
CDR3nt: TGCGCCAGCAGCCAAGTGCATGGCAACTCTGGAAACACCATATATTTT

len: 15
j_gene: TRBJ2-1
v_gene: TRBV5-1
d_gene: NA
abundance: NA
CDR3aa: CASSLTGGPYNEQFF
CDR3nt: TGCGCCAGCAGCCTCACCGGGGGACCCTACAATGAGCAGTTCTTC

len: 15
j_gene: TRBJ1-3
v_gene: TRBV2
d_gene: TRBD1
abundance: NA
CDR3aa: CASSEGTGATNTIYF
CDR3nt: TGTGCCAGCAGTGAAGGGACAGGGGCAACCAACACCATATATTTT

len: 15
j_gene: TRBJ1-3
v_gene: TRBV19
d_gene: NA
abundance: NA
CDR3aa: CATAWEGSPGNTIYF
CDR3nt: TGTGCCACCGCCTGGGAGGGAAGCCCTGGAAACACCATATATTTT

len: 13
j_gene: TRBJ2-7
v_gene: TRBV11-1
d_gene: TRBD1
abundance: NA
CDR3aa: CASSLITGDEQYF
CDR3nt: TGTGCCAGCAGCTTAATCACAGGGGACGAGCAGTACTTC

len: 14
j_gene: TRBJ2-3
v_gene: TRBV24-1
d_gene: NA
abundance: once
CDR3aa: CATSDPWETDTQYF
CDR3nt: TGTGCCACCAGTGACCCCTGGGAGACAGATACGCAGTATTTT

len: 15
j_gene: TRBJ1-5
v_gene: TRBV7-6
d_gene: NA
abundance: NA
CDR3aa: CASSLDQGFNQPQHF
CDR3nt: TGTGCCAGCAGCTTAGACCAGGGGTTCAATCAGCCCCAGCATTTT

len: 15
j_gene: TRBJ1-5
v_gene: TRBV3-1/TRBV3-2
d_gene: TRBD1
abundance: NA
CDR3aa: CASSPGQGSNQPQHF
CDR3nt: TGTGCCAGCAGCCCGGGACAGGGTAGCAATCAGCCCCAGCATTTT

len: 17
j_gene: TRBJ2-1
v_gene: TRBV5-5
d_gene: NA
abundance: NA
CDR3aa: CASSLGPDTGTHNEQFF
CDR3nt: TGTGCCAGCAGCTTGGGGCCGGACACCGGGACTCACAATGAGCAGTTCTTC

len: 14
j_gene: TRBJ2-2
v_gene: TRBV5-6
d_gene: NA
abundance: NA
CDR3aa: CASSLADVAGELFF
CDR3nt: TGTGCCAGCAGCTTGGCAGACGTCGCCGGGGAGCTGTTTTTT